This TCR beta chain was profiled in a study of blood T cells in healthy people across ages. About the study: Template-switching capture recovered about one barcoded beta molecule per two T cells. Study-level findings and limits: No conclusive comparison of naive versus antigen-experienced cells was possible with unsorted PBMCs.

Germline CDR1 and CDR2: MNHNS and SASEGT. The CDR3 is 15 amino acids. Trimming shortened V by 6 bases and J by 11 bases, and 23 bases separated the two germline ends. The donors, healthy Caucasians from Russia, were aged about 6 to 90. With a J-beta primer mix and a sample-barcoded 5' primer, a second PCR ran about 7 to 11 cycles. TCRdb independently ran MiXCR on the 5' RACE reads; one entry per CDR3 protein. The table includes 780,000 or so distinct CDR3 sequences, roughly three fifths detected once. The sample holds one count of this clonotype. Its antigen is unidentified. Sequenced input: blood. This receptor was identified in a man in his forties in good health. The rearrangement joins TRBV6-1 to TRBJ2-1; D assignment may be TRBD1 or TRBD2 (5 bases each). The CDR3 is CASRITIAQGGKQFF. In DNA, the CDR3 is TGTGCCAGCAGAATTACGATAGCGCAGGGTGGGAAGCAGTTCTTC.